Listed below are T cell receptor beta chains from one sample, sequenced in a study of blood T cell repertoires in COVID-19. Data came from immunoSEQ multiplex PCR; TCRdb stores just in-frame clones and leaves some out. The sample holds approximately 380,000 clones, approximately 93% seen once. Sequenced sample: PBMCs or T cells enriched from blood (not recorded which). The source is a woman between 40 and 55 years old who had been exposed to COVID-19. Each CDR3 is given with its conserved first and last residue. Each record gives: D gene, CDR3 length, J gene, V gene, CDR3 protein. A D gene is named only where the DNA matches it firmly.

. 15 TRBJ2-1 TRBV29-1 CSVDYDYRSYNEQFF
TRBD2 17 TRBJ2-1 TRBV13 CASSRQGLAGANNEQFF
. 15 TRBJ2-5 TRBV6-5 CASRRRPVPRETQYF
TRBD1 17 TRBJ1-6 TRBV3-1/TRBV3-2 CASSLRTGGSYNSPLHF
. 13 TRBJ1-3 TRBV2 CASSVDSGNTIYF
TRBD1 14 TRBJ1-5 TRBV7-6 CASSPGTGLVPQHF
TRBD1 14 TRBJ1-1 TRBV11-1 CASSYRQGNTEAFF
. 14 TRBJ1-2 TRBV18 CASSPSRGIYGYTF
TRBD1 15 TRBJ1-3 TRBV6-5 CASRGQSTSGNTIYF
TRBD1 15 TRBJ1-5 TRBV7-9 CASSPGNRGNQPQHF
. 15 TRBJ1-1 TRBV7-9 CASSRPRTVNTEAFF
. 16 TRBJ2-2 TRBV5-4 CASSLYVGGGPGELFF
TRBD1 15 TRBJ2-2 TRBV4-3 CASSPRQGDTGELFF
. 16 TRBJ1-4 TRBV14 CASSQDLDGRSEKLFF
. 14 TRBJ1-1 TRBV7-2 CASRLVLPNGEAFF
. 15 TRBJ1-5 TRBV7-2 CASSLLTASNQPQHF
. 17 TRBJ1-4 TRBV7-2 CASSLTVSYATNEKLFF